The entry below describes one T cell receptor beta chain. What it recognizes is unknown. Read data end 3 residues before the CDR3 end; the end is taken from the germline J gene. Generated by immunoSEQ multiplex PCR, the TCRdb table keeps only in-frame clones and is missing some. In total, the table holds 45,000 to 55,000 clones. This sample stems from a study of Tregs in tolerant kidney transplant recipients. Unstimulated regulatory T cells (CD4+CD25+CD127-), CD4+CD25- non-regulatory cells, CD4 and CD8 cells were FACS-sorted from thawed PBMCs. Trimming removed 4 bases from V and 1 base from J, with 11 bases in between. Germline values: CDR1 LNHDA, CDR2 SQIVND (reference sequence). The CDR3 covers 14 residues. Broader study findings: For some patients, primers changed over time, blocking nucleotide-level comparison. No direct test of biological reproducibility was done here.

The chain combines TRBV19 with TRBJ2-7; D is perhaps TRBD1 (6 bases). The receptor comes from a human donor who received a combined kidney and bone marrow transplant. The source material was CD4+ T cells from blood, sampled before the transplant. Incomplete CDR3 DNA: TGTGCCAGTAGTACCGACAGGTATTCCTACGAG. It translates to CASSTDRYSYE. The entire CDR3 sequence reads CASSTDRYSYEQYF.